These 9 T cell receptor beta chains originate from one sample sequenced in a study of blood T cell repertoires in COVID-19. Produced via immunoSEQ multiplex PCR; TCRdb's table is partial and in-frame only. There are tens of thousands of clones in the sample; roughly nine tenths occur only once, and over 5% lies in the top ten. The specimen was peripheral blood. Receptors were obtained from a man in his 60s with COVID-19, enrolled during active disease.

The CDR3 protein is CASSSGLGSYEQYF. The CDR3 DNA sequence: TGTGCCAGCAGCTCGGGATTGGGATCCTACGAGCAGTACTTC. The J gene is TRBJ2-7, the V gene TRBV5-5, with TRBD2 as a possible D gene (5 bases). V was pared by 3 bases and J by 1 base, with 11 bases between. The CDR3 has 14 residues. Germline lookup yields CDR1 SGHKS and CDR2 YYEKEE (reference sequence).

This rearrangement joins TRBV6-6 to TRBJ2-5, with D tentatively TRBD1 (5 bases). V lost 1 base and J lost 4, with 13 bases in between. The germline gives CDR1 MNHNY, CDR2 SVGAGI (reference sequence). The length of the CDR3 is 15 residues. The CDR3 reads CASSYLTASPETQYF. The DNA of the CDR3 is TGTGCCAGCAGTTACTTGACAGCTTCGCCAGAGACCCAGTACTTC.

This clone was seen only once. The J gene is TRBJ2-7, the V gene TRBV10-3; 8 positions match TRBD1. The CDR3 is 16 amino acids. Germline V gene data show CDR1 as ENHRY and CDR2 as SYGVKD. V shed 4 bases and J 0 bases; nucleotides not matched to a gene: 8. The CDR3 sequence: CAISAGRDRSSYEQYF. The DNA for the CDR3 is TGTGCCATCAGTGCAGGAAGGGACAGGAGCTCCTACGAGCAGTACTTC.

The V call is TRBV6-5, the J call TRBJ1-5; a weak D match, TRBD1 (6 bases). The V gene's germline CDR1 is MNHEY and CDR2 SVGAGI. The length of the CDR3 is 15 residues. V lost 6 bases and J lost 0, with 12 bases in between. The CDR3 here is CASSLQGISNQPQHF. The CDR3 DNA reads TGTGCCAGCAGCCTACAGGGAATTAGCAATCAGCCCCAGCATTTT.

CDR3 sequence reads: CASSEDRLSYGYTF. For the CDR3, the DNA is TGTGCCAGCAGCGAAGACAGGCTGAGCTATGGCTACACCTTC. The rearrangement joins TRBV11-2 to TRBJ1-2, with a weak D call TRBD1 (6 bases). The CDR3 loop spans 14 amino acids. The germline V and J ends were trimmed by 5 bases and 4 bases, with 14 bases remaining between them. The germline V gene encodes CDR1 SGHAT and CDR2 FQNNGV.

The chain is built from TRBV4-2 and TRBJ2-2; D is unresolved. Trimming removed 5 bases at V and 6 bases at J, with 10 bases between. The CDR3 is made up of 13 amino acids. Looked up from germline, CDR1 is LGHNA and CDR2 is YNFKEQ. CDR3 nucleotide sequence: TGTGCCAGCAGCTCGCTACGGGCCGGGGAGCTGTTTTTT. Its protein product is CASSSLRAGELFF.

The gene calls are TRBV27 and TRBJ1-6; D ambiguous. The V end was cut by 2 bases, the J end by 0 bases, with 5 bases between. This CDR3 is built from 15 residues. The V gene's germline CDR1 is MNHEY and CDR2 SMNVEV (reference sequence). CDR3 loop: CASSLGLSYNSPLHF. The CDR3, as DNA: TGTGCCAGCAGTTTAGGGCTCTCCTATAATTCACCCCTCCACTTT.

This sequence joins TRBV24-1 and TRBJ2-5, with D possibly being TRBD1 (7 bases). The CDR3 contains 15 residues. Germline V lookup: CDR1 KGHDR, CDR2 SFDVKD. The V end lost 2 bases, the J end lost 5 bases, and 14 bases lay between the germline ends. DNA for the CDR3: TGTGCCACCAGTGATTCTGGCAGGGGGAGGGAGACCCAGTACTTC. Translated: CATSDSGRGRETQYF.

This clone has only one observation. The chain carries TRBV19 and TRBJ2-1, with TRBD2 matching 7 bases. Unmatched junction bases numbered 13, after V lost 3 bases and J lost 5 bases. Germline V lookup: CDR1 LNHDA, CDR2 SQIVND (reference sequence). The CDR3 has 17 residues. CDR3 sequence reads: CASSILLLAEAHNEQFF. In nucleotides, the CDR3 is TGTGCCAGTAGTATCCTGTTGCTAGCGGAGGCTCACAATGAGCAGTTCTTC.